Listed below are T cell receptor beta chains from one sample, sequenced in a study of blood T cell repertoires in COVID-19. Clones were sequenced by immunoSEQ multiplex PCR, and TCRdb holds only the in-frame ones, with some missing. The profile shows some 73,000 clones, approximately 92% of them singletons. The sample was peripheral blood. The receptors here all came from a human donor in a cohort sampled during active COVID-19. CDR3s include the opening cysteine and the closing phenylalanine or tryptophan. A row's size may be missing; if present it is once, few, many or a size class.

CDR3aa,j_gene,v_gene,abundance
CASRQGNYGYTF,TRBJ1-2,TRBV2,NA
CASRRGRDNEQFF,TRBJ2-1,TRBV25-1,NA
CASSCTGVRQAFF,TRBJ1-1,TRBV21-1,NA
CATSRQGAQNTEAFF,TRBJ1-1,TRBV15,once
CASSLQGPSQPQHF,TRBJ1-5,TRBV6-6,NA
CASSQEDSQETQYF,TRBJ2-5,TRBV4-2,NA
CASSLARSSGAQYF,TRBJ2-7,TRBV5-1,NA
CASSQGTANEKLFF,TRBJ1-4,TRBV4-3,NA
CASSVAGNTEAFF,TRBJ1-1,TRBV9,NA
CAWMAQDNEQFF,TRBJ2-1,TRBV30,NA
CASSQDWGRGQPQHF,TRBJ1-5,TRBV4-1,NA
CATATGTKRNTIYF,TRBJ1-3,TRBV19,NA
CASSFRTGVYEQYF,TRBJ2-7,TRBV27,NA
CASSDQAGGRDTQYF,TRBJ2-3,TRBV6-4,NA
CASSIGTSGGGWFF,TRBJ2-1,TRBV2,NA